The sample holds one count of the clone carrying this TCR beta chain. Its antigen is currently unknown. Germline V gene data show CDR1 as SNHLY and CDR2 as FYNNEI. Trimming removed 3 bases from V and 4 bases from J; junction bases left unmatched: 11. The CDR3 extends over 16 amino acids. This entry belongs to a study of radiotherapy plus CTLA-4 blockade in lung cancer. Study-wide results and limits: Dynamics of early blood T cell clones, together with interferon-beta, were reportedly the best predictors of response.

Clones were read by immunoSEQ multiplex PCR, and TCRdb kept only the in-frame ones, dropping some. The table lists over 80,000 clones, roughly 80% of them singletons. The clonotype originates from a human donor with non-small cell lung cancer who had stable disease on radiotherapy plus ipilimumab. The rearrangement uses TRBV2 and TRBJ2-5, with 7 bases matching TRBD1. The starting material was peripheral blood, obtained from a patient treated with radiotherapy plus ipilimumab. DNA of the CDR3: TGTGCCAGCAGTGACGAGGAACAGGGGCTAGGAGAGACCCAGTACTTC. The encoded protein is CASSDEEQGLGETQYF.